This passage covers 17 T cell receptor beta chains from one sample sequenced in a study of blood T cell repertoires in COVID-19. Measured with immunoSEQ multiplex PCR; TCRdb has only the in-frame clones, and not every one. The table lists about 75,000 clones, about nine tenths of them singletons. The sequencing input was peripheral blood. Receptors originate from a woman in her 70s with acute or convalescent COVID-19.

The chain couples TRBV3-1 (or the pseudogene TRBV3-2) to TRBJ2-3; 8 bases align to TRBD2. The junction had 7 bases not matched to a gene; V was cut back by 4 bases and J by 4 bases. The CDR3 runs 15 residues. The germline gives CDR1 LGHDT, CDR2 YNNKEL (reference sequence). The CDR3 spells CASSLENGGADTQYF. CDR3 DNA sequence: TGTGCCAGCAGCCTAGAAAACGGGGGGGCAGATACGCAGTATTTT.

The chain couples TRBV30 to TRBJ1-5; D possibly corresponds to TRBD1 (5 bases). Germline CDR1 and CDR2: GTSNPN and SVGIG (reference sequence). CDR3 length: 15 amino acids. V was cut by 1 base and J by 6 bases, with 16 bases left in between. Written as DNA, the CDR3 is TGTGCCTGGAGTGACCCACAGGTCTATACTCAGCCCCAGCATTTT. It specifies CAWSDPQVYTQPQHF.

The chain couples TRBV10-3 to TRBJ2-2; D may be TRBD2 (5 bases). V was trimmed by 0 bases and J by 7 bases, leaving 12 bases between them. The CDR3 totals 15 residues. Germline V gene sequence: CDR1 ENHRY, CDR2 SYGVKD. The CDR3: CAISESSGSGGELFF. The CDR3 DNA reads TGTGCCATCAGTGAGTCCAGCGGATCGGGCGGGGAGCTGTTTTTT.

This chain joins TRBV5-6 and TRBJ1-2; the D gene is possibly TRBD1 (5 bases). V dropped 4 bases and J dropped 9 bases, with 16 bases sitting between them. Germline CDR1 is SGHDT and CDR2 is YYEEEE. The length of the CDR3 is 13 residues. The CDR3 DNA reads TGTGCCAGCAGCGCGACAGCCTTTGTAAGCTACACCTTC. It specifies CASSATAFVSYTF.

This clone was seen just once. The chain carries TRBV6-5 and TRBJ1-2, with D unclear. Per the germline V gene, CDR1 is MNHEY and CDR2 is SVGAGI. The CDR3 is 14 amino acids. V was cut by 0 bases and J by 4 bases, with 9 bases left in between. This chain's CDR3 is CASSYSGSPYGYTF. CDR3 coding DNA: TGTGCCAGCAGTTACTCGGGCAGTCCCTATGGCTACACCTTC.

This chain uses TRBV6-6 with TRBJ2-7; D gene uncertain. The CDR3 is 14 amino acids. V dropped 2 bases and J dropped 0 bases, with 8 bases sitting between them. The germline gives CDR1 MNHNY, CDR2 SVGAGI (reference sequence). The CDR3 region is CASSYTASSYEQYF. The CDR3 DNA reads TGTGCCAGCAGTTACACCGCCAGCTCCTACGAGCAGTACTTC.

The rearrangement joins TRBV5-1 to TRBJ2-7; 8 nucleotides line up with TRBD1. J was trimmed by 9 bases and V by 2 bases; bases with no gene match: 7. Germline V gene data show CDR1 as SGHRS and CDR2 as YFSETQ. This CDR3 region has 13 residues. The CDR3 DNA is TGCGCCAGCAGCTTTTCCGGGACAGGAGGGCAGTACTTC. Translation: CASSFSGTGGQYF.

This clone is a singleton in its sample. This chain joins TRBV6-1 and TRBJ1-2; a weak D match, TRBD1 (5 bases). The CDR3 is 15 residues long. The germline V and J ends were trimmed by 2 bases and 4 bases, with 14 bases remaining between them. Germline V gene data show CDR1 as MNHNS and CDR2 as SASEGT. DNA of the CDR3: TGTGCCAGCAGTGAATCGACAGCTCCAATCTATGGCTACACCTTC. Its translation: CASSESTAPIYGYTF.

This chain uses TRBV5-4 with TRBJ2-2, with 7 bases identical to TRBD1. The CDR3 is 16 residues long. The germline CDR1 and CDR2 sequences are SGHNT and YYREEE (reference sequence). V shed 0 bases, J shed 4 bases, and the junction held 6 bases outside the gene matches. The CDR3 DNA sequence: TGTGCCAGCAGCTTGGGACAGGGATGGATCACCGGGGAGCTGTTTTTT. It translates to CASSLGQGWITGELFF.

The chain employs TRBV27 and TRBJ1-1, with 8 bases identical to TRBD1. V gave up 5 bases and J gave up 0 bases; unmatched junction bases: 5. Germline CDR1 MNHEY, CDR2 SMNVEV (reference sequence). The CDR3 has 15 residues. CDR3 coding DNA: TGTGCCAGCAGTGCGTGGACAGGGATGAACACTGAAGCTTTCTTT. Its protein is CASSAWTGMNTEAFF.

The chain is built from TRBV6-1 and TRBJ1-2; tentative D call: TRBD1 (6 bases). Trimming took off 3 bases at V and 5 bases at J, with 13 bases between the two ends. This CDR3 has 14 amino acids. CDR1 is MNHNS and CDR2 is SASEGT in the germline V gene. CDR3 amino acids: CASSDNRAGYGYTF. CDR3 sequence (DNA): TGTGCCAGCAGTGATAACAGGGCTGGGTATGGCTACACCTTC.

The V call is TRBV28, the J call TRBJ2-5; 8 bases line up with TRBD2. The V gene's germline CDR1 is MDHEN and CDR2 SYDVKM. There are 16 residues in the CDR3. V shed 5 bases and J 2 bases; nucleotides not matched to a gene: 10. The CDR3 loop reads CASSPHSGSGQETQYF. The CDR3 nucleotides read TGTGCCAGCAGTCCCCACAGCGGGAGCGGGCAAGAGACCCAGTACTTC.

This sequence joins TRBV7-3 and TRBJ2-1; 10 positions agree with TRBD2. V shed 0 bases and J 3 bases; nucleotides not matched to a gene: 2. The CDR3 sequence is 16 residues long. Per the germline V gene, CDR1 is SGHTA and CDR2 is FQGTGA. The CDR3 nucleotides read TGTGCCAGCAGCTTAACGAGACTAGCGGGCTACAATGAGCAGTTCTTC. This gives the protein CASSLTRLAGYNEQFF.

This clone was picked up a small number of times. This chain connects TRBV7-9 to TRBJ1-6; TRBD1 aligns across 7 bases. The CDR3 has 14 amino acids. From germline, CDR1 is SEHNR and CDR2 FQNEAQ (reference sequence). The junction had 8 bases not matched to a gene; V was cut back by 5 bases and J by 10 bases. CDR3 in amino acids: CASSQGQKGSPLHF. CDR3 nucleotides: TGTGCCAGCAGCCAGGGACAGAAAGGGTCACCCCTCCACTTT. Based on the CDR3 plus reference TRBV7-9 and TRBJ1-6, the full variable domain is DTGVSQNPRHKITKRGQNVTFRCDPISEHNRLYWYRQTLGQGPEFLTYFQNEAQLEKSRLLSDRFSAERPKGSFSTLEIQRTEQGDSAMYLCASSQGQKGSPLHFGNGTRLTVT.

The CDR3 DNA follows: TGTGCCAGCAGTTTATACAGGGGAAGCAATCAGCCCCAGCATTTT. This gives the protein CASSLYRGSNQPQHF. The genes are TRBV28 and TRBJ1-5; TRBD1 matches at 7 bases. V shed 1 base and J 1 base; nucleotides not matched to a gene: 1. Germline V gene data show CDR1 as MDHEN and CDR2 as SYDVKM. This CDR3 has 15 residues.

The genes are TRBV5-1 and TRBJ2-2; D is possibly TRBD2 (5 bases). V lost 4 bases and J lost 5, with 15 bases in between. Germline-derived CDR1 and CDR2 are SGHRS and YFSETQ. The CDR3 loop spans 15 amino acids. The DNA for the CDR3 is TGCGCCAGCAGCCCAGCTCGGTCGGGAACCGGGGAGCTGTTTTTT. Translating gives CASSPARSGTGELFF.

The rearrangement uses TRBV18 and TRBJ2-5, with TRBD2 matching 14 bases. Germline V gene lookup returns CDR1 KGHSH and CDR2 LQKENI. This CDR3 has 15 residues. V lost 4 bases and J lost 3; bases outside the gene matches: 1. DNA of the CDR3: TGTGCCAGCTCACAGGGACTAGCGGGAGAAGAGACCCAGTACTTC. It specifies CASSQGLAGEETQYF.